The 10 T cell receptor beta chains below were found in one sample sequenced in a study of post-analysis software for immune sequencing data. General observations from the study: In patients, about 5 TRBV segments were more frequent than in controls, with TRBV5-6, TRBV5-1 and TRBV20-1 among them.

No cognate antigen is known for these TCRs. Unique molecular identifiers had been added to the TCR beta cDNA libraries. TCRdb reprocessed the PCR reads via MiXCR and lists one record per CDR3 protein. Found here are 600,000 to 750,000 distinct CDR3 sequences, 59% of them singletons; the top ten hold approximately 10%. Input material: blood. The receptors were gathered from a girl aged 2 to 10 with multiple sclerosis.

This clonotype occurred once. Here the CDR3 reads CASRPTPGQGADEQFF. The CDR3 DNA reads TGCGCCAGCAGGCCTACCCCGGGACAGGGGGCGGATGAGCAGTTCTTC. The V call is TRBV5-1, the J call TRBJ2-1; 12 nucleotides match TRBD1. The ends lost 5 bases at V and 8 bases at J; junction bases unmatched: 11. Germline V gives CDR1 SGHRS, CDR2 YFSETQ. The CDR3 spans 16 residues.

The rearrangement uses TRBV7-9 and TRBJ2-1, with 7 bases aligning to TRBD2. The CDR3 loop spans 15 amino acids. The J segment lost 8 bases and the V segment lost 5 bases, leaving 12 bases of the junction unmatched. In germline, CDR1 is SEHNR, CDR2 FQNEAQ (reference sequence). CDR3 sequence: CASSMRGRGGDEQFF. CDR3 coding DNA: TGTGCCAGCAGCATGAGAGGGAGGGGAGGGGATGAGCAGTTCTTC. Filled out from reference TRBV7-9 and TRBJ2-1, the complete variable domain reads DTGVSQNPRHKITKRGQNVTFRCDPISEHNRLYWYRQTLGQGPEFLTYFQNEAQLEKSRLLSDRFSAERPKGSFSTLEIQRTEQGDSAMYLCASSMRGRGGDEQFFGPGTRLTVL.

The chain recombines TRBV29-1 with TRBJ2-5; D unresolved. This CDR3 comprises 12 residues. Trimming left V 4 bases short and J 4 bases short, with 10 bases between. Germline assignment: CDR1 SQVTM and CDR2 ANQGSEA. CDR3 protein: CSVGGVGETQYF. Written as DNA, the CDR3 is TGCAGCGTTGGTGGGGTAGGAGAGACCCAGTACTTC.

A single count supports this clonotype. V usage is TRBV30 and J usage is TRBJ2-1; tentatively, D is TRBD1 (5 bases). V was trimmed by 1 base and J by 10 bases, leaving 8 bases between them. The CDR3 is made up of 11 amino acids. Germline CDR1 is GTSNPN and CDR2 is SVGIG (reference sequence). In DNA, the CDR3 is TGTGCCTGGAGTGCCCGACAGGAGCAGTTCTTC. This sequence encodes CAWSARQEQFF.

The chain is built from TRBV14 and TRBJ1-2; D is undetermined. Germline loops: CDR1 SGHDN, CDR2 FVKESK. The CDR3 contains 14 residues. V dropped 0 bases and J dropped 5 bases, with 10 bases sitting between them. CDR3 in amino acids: CASSQDHGVYGYTF. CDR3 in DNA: TGTGCCAGCAGCCAAGATCACGGGGTTTATGGCTACACCTTC.

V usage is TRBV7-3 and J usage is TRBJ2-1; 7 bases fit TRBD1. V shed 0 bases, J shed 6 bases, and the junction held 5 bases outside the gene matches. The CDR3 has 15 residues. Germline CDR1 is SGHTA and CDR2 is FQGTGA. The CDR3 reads CASSLTGTVVNEQFF. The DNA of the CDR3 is TGTGCCAGCAGCTTAACCGGGACAGTGGTCAATGAGCAGTTCTTC. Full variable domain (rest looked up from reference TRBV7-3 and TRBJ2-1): GAGVSQTPSNKVTEKGKYVELRCDPISGHTALYWYRQSLGQGPEFLIYFQGTGAADDSGLPNDRFFAVRPEGSVSTLKIQRTERGDSAVYLCASSLTGTVVNEQFFGPGTRLTVL.

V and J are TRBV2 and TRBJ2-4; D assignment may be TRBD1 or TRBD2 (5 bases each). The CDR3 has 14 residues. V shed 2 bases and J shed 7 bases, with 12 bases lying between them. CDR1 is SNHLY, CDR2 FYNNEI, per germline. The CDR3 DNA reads TGTGCCAGCAGTGAACGGTTAGGGACGAACATTCAGTACTTC. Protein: CASSERLGTNIQYF.

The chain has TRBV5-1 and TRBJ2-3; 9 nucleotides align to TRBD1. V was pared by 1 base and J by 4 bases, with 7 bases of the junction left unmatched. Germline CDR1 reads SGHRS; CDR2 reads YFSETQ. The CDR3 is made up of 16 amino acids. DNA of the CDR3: TGCGCCAGCAGCTTGTCCCGGGACAGGGCACCAGATACGCAGTATTTT. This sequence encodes CASSLSRDRAPDTQYF.

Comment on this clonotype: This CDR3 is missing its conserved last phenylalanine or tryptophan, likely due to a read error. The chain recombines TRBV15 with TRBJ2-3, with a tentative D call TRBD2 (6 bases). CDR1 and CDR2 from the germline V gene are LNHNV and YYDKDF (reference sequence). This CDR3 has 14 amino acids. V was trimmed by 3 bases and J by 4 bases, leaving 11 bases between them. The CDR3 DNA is TGTGCCACCAGCAGCGGCGGGGCCGCAGATACGCAGTATTAT. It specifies CATSSGGAADTQYY.

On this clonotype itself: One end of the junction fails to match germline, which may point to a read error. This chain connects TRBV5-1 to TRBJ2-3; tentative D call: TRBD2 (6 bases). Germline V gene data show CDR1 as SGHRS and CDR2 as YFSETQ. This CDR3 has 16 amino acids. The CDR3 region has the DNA TGCGCCAGCAGTTTGGGACTCTCAGCTAGCACAGATACGCAGTATTTT. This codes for CASSLGLSASTDTQYF.